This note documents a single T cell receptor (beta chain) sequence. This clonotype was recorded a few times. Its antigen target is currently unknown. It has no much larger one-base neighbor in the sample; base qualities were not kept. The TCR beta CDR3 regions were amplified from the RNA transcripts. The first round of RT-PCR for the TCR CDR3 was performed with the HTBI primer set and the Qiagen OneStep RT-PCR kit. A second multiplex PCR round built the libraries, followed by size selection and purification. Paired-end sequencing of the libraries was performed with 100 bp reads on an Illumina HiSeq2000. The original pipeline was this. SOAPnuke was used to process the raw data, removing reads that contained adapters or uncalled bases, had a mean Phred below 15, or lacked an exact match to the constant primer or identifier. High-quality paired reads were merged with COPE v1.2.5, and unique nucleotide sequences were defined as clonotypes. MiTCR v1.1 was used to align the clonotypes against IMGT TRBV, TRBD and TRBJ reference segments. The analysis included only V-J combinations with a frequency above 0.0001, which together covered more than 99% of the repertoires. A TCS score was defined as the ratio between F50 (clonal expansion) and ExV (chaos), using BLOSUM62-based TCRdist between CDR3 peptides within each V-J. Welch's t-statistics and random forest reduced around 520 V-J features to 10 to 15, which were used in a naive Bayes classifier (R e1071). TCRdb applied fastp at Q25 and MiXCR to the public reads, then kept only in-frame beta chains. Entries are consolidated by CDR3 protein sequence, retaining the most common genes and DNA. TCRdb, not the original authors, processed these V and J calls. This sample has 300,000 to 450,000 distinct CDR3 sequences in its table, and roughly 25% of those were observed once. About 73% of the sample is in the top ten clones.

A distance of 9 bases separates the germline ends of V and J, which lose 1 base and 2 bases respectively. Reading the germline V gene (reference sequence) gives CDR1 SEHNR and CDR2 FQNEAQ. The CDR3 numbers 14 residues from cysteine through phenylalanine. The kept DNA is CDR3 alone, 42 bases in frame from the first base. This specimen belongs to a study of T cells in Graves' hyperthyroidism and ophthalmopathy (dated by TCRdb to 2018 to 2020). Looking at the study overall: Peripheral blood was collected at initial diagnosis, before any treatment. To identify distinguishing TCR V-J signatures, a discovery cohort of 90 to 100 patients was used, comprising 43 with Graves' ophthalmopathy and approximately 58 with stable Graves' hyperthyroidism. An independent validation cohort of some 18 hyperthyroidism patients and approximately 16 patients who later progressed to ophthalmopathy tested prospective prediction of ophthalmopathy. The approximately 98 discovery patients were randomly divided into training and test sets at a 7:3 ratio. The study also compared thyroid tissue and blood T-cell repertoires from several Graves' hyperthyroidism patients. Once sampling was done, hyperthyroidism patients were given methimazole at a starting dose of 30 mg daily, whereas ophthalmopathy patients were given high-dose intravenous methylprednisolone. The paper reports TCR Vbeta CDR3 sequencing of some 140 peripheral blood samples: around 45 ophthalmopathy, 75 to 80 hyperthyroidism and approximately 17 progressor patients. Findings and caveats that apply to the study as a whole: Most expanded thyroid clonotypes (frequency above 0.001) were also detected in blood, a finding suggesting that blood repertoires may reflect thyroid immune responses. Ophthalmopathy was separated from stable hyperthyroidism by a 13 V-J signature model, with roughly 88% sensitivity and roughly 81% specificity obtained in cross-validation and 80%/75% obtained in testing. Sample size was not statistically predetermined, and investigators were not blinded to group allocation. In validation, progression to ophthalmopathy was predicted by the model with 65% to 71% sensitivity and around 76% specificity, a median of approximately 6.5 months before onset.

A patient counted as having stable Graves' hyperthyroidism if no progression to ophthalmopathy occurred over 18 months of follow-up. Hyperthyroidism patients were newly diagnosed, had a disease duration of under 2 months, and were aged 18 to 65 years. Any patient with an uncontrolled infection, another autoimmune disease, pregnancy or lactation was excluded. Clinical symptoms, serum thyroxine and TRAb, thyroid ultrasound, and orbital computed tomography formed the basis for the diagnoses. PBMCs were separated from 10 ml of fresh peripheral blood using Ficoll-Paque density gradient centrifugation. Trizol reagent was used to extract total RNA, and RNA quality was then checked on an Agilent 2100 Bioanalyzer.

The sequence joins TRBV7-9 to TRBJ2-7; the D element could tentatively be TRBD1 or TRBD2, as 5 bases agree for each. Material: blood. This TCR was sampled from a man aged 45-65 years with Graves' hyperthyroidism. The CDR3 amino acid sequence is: CASSLVVGPYEQYF. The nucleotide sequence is TGTGCCAGCAGCTTAGTCGTGGGACCCTACGAGCAGTACTTC.